These 7 T cell receptor beta chains came from one sample sequenced in a study of blood T cell repertoires in COVID-19. Assay: immunoSEQ multiplex PCR; the TCRdb copy retains only in-frame clones and omits some. The data show 150,000 to 200,000 clones, over 75% seen once. Sequencing was done on a sample of PBMCs or T cells enriched from blood (not recorded which). These receptors were obtained from a young woman who had recovered from COVID-19.

This chain connects TRBV7-2 to TRBJ2-5; 7 bases map to TRBD1. Germline V gives CDR1 SGHTA, CDR2 FQGNSA. The junction had 7 bases not matched to a gene; V was cut back by 2 bases and J by 4 bases. The CDR3 runs 15 residues. As DNA, the CDR3 is TGTGCCAGCAGCTTATATTTGACAGGGAGAGAGACCCAGTACTTC. It specifies CASSLYLTGRETQYF. Looking up the rest from reference TRBV7-2 and TRBJ2-5 gives the full variable domain: GAGVSQSPSNKVTEKGKDVELRCDPISGHTALYWYRQSLGQGLEFLIYFQGNSAPDKSGLPSDRFSAERTGGSVSTLTIQRTQQEDSAVYLCASSLYLTGRETQYFGPGTRLLVL.

This chain joins TRBV25-1 and TRBJ2-7; D may be TRBD1 (5 bases). The V end was cut by 3 bases, the J end by 5 bases, with 5 bases between. This CDR3 contains 11 residues. Germline CDR1 is MGHDK and CDR2 is SYGVNS. CDR3 coding DNA: TGTGCCAGCAGTGAGGGGCACGAGCAGTACTTC. Translating it yields CASSEGHEQYF.

The V and J genes are TRBV27 and TRBJ1-3; D gene unclear. Trimming took off 1 base at V and 0 bases at J, with 10 bases between the two ends. Germline CDR1 and CDR2: MNHEY and SMNVEV (reference sequence). The CDR3 runs to 16 residues. The CDR3 here is CASSLYGPVSGNTIYF. CDR3 in DNA: TGTGCCAGCAGTTTATATGGGCCAGTCTCTGGAAACACCATATATTTT.

The chain combines TRBV14 with TRBJ1-1; D is perhaps TRBD1 (6 bases). CDR3 length: 13 residues. With 0 bases removed from V and 5 bases from J, the gap between germline ends came to 7 bases. Per the germline V gene, CDR1 is SGHDN and CDR2 is FVKESK. The DNA for the CDR3 is TGTGCCAGCAGCCAAGACAGGGGAACTGAAGCTTTCTTT. Translating gives CASSQDRGTEAFF.

The chain has TRBV7-9 and TRBJ1-2, with a tentative D call TRBD1 (6 bases). V lost 1 base and J lost 8, with 20 bases in between. Germline CDR1 is SEHNR and CDR2 is FQNEAQ (reference sequence). The CDR3 extends over 16 amino acids. Written as DNA, the CDR3 is TGTGCCAGCAGCTTAGTAGGGGGACCCCTCCCCGGGGGCTACACCTTC. Amino acids: CASSLVGGPLPGGYTF. Together with reference TRBV7-9 and TRBJ1-2, the CDR3 gives the full variable domain: DTGVSQNPRHKITKRGQNVTFRCDPISEHNRLYWYRQTLGQGPEFLTYFQNEAQLEKSRLLSDRFSAERPKGSFSTLEIQRTEQGDSAMYLCASSLVGGPLPGGYTFGSGTRLTVV.

This chain connects TRBV7-3 to TRBJ2-1; 14 bases fit TRBD2. V lost 5 bases to trimming and J lost 7 bases; unmatched junction nucleotides: 4. CDR3 size: 15 residues. Germline values: CDR1 SGHTA, CDR2 FQGTGA. The CDR3, as DNA: TGTGCCAGCAGCGCGGGACTAGCGGGAGTAAATGAGCAGTTCTTC. This gives the protein CASSAGLAGVNEQFF.

This clone was detected once. The J gene is TRBJ2-6, the V gene TRBV30, with 10 bases lining up with TRBD1. The CDR3 is 20 amino acids. Per the germline V gene, CDR1 is GTSNPN and CDR2 is SVGIG (reference sequence). The junction had 11 bases not matched to a gene; V was cut back by 0 bases and J by 0 bases. CDR3: CAWSVPDRGTGTSGANVLTF. The CDR3 DNA reads TGTGCCTGGAGTGTCCCGGACAGGGGGACGGGGACCTCTGGGGCCAACGTCCTGACTTTC. The whole variable domain, filled in from reference TRBV30 and TRBJ2-6, reads SQTIHQWPATLVQPVGSPLSLECTVEGTSNPNLYWYRQAAGRGLQLLFYSVGIGQISSEVPQNLSASRPQDRQFILSSKKLLLSDSGFYLCAWSVPDRGTGTSGANVLTFGAGSRLTVL.